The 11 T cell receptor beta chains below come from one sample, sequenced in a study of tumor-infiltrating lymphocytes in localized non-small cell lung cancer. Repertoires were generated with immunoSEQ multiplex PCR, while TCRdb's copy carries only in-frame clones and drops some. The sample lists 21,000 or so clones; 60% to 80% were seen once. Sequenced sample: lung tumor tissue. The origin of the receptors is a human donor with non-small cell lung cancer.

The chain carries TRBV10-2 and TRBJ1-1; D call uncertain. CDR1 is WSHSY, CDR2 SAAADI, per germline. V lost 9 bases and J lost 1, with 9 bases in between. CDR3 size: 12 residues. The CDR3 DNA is TGCGCCAGTCAACCTGGGAACACTGAAGCTTTCTTT. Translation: CASQPGNTEAFF.

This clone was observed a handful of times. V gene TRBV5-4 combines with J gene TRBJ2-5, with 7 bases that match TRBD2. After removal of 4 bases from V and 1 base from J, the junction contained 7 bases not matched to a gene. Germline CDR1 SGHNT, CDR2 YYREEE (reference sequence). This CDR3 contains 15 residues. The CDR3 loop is CASSRAGGSQETQYF. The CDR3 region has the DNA TGTGCCAGCAGCCGCGCAGGCGGGAGCCAAGAGACCCAGTACTTC.

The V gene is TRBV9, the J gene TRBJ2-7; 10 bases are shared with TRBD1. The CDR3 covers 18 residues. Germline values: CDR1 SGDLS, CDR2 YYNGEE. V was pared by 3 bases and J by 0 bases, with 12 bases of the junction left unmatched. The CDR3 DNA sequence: TGTGCCAGCAGCGAAGGGACCGGGACAGGGGACAGCTCCTACGAGCAGTACTTC. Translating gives CASSEGTGTGDSSYEQYF.

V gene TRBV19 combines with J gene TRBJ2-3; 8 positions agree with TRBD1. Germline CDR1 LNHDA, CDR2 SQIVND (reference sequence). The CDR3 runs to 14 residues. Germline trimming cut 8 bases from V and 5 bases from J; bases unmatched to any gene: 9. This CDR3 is CASASGTGGDTQYF. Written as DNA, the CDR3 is TGTGCCAGTGCTTCCGGGACAGGCGGAGATACGCAGTATTTT.

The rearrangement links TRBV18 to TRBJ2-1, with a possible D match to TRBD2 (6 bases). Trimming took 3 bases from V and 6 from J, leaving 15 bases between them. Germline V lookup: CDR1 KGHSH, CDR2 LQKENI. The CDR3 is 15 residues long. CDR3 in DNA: TGTGCCAGCTCACCCGGAGGCGGGGACCGCAATGAGCAGTTCTTC. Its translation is CASSPGGGDRNEQFF.

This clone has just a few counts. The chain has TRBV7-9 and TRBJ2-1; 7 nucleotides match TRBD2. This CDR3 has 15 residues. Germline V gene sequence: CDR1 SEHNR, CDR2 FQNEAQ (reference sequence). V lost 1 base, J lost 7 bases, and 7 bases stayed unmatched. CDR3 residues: CASSLVRGRWNEQFF. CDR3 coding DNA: TGTGCCAGCAGCTTAGTCCGCGGGAGATGGAATGAGCAGTTCTTC.

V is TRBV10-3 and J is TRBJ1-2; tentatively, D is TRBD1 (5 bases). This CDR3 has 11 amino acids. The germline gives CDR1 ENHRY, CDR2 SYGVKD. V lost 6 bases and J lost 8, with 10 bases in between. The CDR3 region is CAISQGEGYTF. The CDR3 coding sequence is TGTGCCATCAGCCAGGGTGAAGGCTACACCTTC.

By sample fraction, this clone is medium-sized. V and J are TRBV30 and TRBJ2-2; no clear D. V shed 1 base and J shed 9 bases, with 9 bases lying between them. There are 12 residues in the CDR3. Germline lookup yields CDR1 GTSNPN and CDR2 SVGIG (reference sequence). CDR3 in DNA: TGTGCCTGGAGTGACCAGGTCTGGGAGCTGTTTTTT. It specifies CAWSDQVWELFF.

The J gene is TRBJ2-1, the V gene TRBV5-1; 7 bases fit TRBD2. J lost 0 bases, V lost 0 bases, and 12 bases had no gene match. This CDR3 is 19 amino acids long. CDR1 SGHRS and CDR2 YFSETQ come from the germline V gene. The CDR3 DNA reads TGCGCCAGCAGCTTGGCCGTTGCTAGCGGCCCCCTCTCCTACAATGAGCAGTTCTTC. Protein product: CASSLAVASGPLSYNEQFF.

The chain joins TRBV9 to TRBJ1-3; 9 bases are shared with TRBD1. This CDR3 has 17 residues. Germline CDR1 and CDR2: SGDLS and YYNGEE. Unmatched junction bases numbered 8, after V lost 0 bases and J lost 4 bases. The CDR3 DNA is TGTGCCAGCAGCGTAGCTGGAACAGGGGGCCTAGGAAACACCATATATTTT. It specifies CASSVAGTGGLGNTIYF.

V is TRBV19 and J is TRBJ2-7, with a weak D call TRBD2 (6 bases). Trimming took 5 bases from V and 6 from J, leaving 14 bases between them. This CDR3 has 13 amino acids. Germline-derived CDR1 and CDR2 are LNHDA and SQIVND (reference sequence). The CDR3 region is CASSPYLEGEQYF. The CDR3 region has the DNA TGTGCCAGTAGTCCCTATCTGGAGGGCGAGCAGTACTTC.